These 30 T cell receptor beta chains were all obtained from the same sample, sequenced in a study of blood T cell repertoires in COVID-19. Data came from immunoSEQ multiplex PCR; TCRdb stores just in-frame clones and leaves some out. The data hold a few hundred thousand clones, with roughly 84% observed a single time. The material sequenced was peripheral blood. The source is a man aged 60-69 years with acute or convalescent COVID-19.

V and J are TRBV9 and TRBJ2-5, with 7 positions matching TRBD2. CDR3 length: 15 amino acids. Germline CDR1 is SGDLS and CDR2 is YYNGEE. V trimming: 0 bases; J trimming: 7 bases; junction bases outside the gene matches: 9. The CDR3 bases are TGTGCCAGCAGCGTAGAAGCGGGGCCAACCAGGACCCAGTACTTC. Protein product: CASSVEAGPTRTQYF.

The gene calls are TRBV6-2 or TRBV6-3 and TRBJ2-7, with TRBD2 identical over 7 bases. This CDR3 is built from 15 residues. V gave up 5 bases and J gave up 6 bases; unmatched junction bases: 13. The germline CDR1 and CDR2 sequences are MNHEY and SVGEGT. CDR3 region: CASSNRGDANSEQYF. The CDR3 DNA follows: TGTGCCAGCAGTAACCGGGGGGACGCTAACTCCGAGCAGTACTTC.

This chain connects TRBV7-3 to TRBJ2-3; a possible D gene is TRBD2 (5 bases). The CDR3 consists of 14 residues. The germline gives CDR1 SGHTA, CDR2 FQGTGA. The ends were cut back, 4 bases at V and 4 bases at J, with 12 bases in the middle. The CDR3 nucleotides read TGTGCCAGCAGCTCCTACCCGGGGTCAGATACGCAGTATTTT. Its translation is CASSSYPGSDTQYF.

The CDR3 bases are TGTGCCACCAGCAGAGAAGGGGGCAGGTACGAGCAGTACTTC. This translates into CATSREGGRYEQYF. The chain has TRBV15 and TRBJ2-7, with 7 bases identical to TRBD1. J gave up 4 bases and V 0 bases, and 3 bases lay outside the gene matches. Germline V gene sequence: CDR1 LNHNV, CDR2 YYDKDF (reference sequence). The CDR3 is 14 amino acids.

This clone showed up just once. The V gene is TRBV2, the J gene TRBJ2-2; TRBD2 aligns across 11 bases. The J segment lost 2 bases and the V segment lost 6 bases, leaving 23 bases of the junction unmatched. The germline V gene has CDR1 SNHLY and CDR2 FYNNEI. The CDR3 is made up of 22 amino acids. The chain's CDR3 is CASSNWGVFWTSGQRNTGELFF. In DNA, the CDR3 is TGTGCCAGCAGCAACTGGGGTGTGTTCTGGACTAGCGGGCAAAGAAACACCGGGGAGCTGTTTTTT.

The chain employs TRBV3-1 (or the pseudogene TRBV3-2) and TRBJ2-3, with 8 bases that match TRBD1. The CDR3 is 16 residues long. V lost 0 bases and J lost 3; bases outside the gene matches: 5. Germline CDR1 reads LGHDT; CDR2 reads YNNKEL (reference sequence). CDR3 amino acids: CASSQEMYRGTDTQYF. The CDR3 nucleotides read TGTGCCAGCAGCCAAGAAATGTACAGGGGGACAGATACGCAGTATTTT.

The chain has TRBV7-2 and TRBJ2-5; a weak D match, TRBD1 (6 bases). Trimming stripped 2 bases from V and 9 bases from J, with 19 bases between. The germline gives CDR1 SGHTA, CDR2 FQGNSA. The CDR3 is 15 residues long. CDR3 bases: TGTGCCAGCAGCTTATCGGTAGTGGGATCAGGGGCCCAGTACTTC. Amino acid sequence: CASSLSVVGSGAQYF. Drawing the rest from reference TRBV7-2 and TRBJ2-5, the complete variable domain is GAGVSQSPSNKVTEKGKDVELRCDPISGHTALYWYRQSLGQGLEFLIYFQGNSAPDKSGLPSDRFSAERTGGSVSTLTIQRTQQEDSAVYLCASSLSVVGSGAQYFGPGTRLLVL.

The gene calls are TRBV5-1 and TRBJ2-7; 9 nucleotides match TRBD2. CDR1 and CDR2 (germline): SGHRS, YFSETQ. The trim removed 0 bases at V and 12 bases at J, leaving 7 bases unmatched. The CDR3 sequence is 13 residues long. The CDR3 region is CASSLVLAGARYF. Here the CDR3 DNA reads TGCGCCAGCAGCTTGGTTTTAGCGGGGGCCCGGTACTTC.

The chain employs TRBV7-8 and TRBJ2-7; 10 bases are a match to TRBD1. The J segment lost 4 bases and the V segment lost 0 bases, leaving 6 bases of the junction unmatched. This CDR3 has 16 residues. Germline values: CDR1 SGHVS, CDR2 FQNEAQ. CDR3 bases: TGTGCCAGCAGCTTAGCGAGACAGGGGGCGCGGTACGAGCAGTACTTC. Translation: CASSLARQGARYEQYF. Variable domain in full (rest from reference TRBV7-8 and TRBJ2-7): GAGVSQSPRYKVAKRGQDVALRCDPISGHVSLFWYQQALGQGPEFLTYFQNEAQLDKSGLPSDRFFAERPEGSVSTLKIQRTQQEDSAVYLCASSLARQGARYEQYFGPGTRLTVT.

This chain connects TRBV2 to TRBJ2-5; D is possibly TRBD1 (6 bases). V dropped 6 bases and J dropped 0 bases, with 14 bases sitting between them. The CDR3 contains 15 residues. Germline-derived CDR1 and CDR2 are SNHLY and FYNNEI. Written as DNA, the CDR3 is TGTGCCAGCAGCACCGGGACAATTCACCAAGAGACCCAGTACTTC. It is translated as CASSTGTIHQETQYF.

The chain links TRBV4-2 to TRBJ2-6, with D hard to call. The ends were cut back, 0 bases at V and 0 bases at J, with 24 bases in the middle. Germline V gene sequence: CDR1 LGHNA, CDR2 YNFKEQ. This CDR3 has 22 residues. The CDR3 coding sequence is TGTGCCAGCAGCCAAGATCTTTCCACTGGGTGGGCACAAAGCTCTGGGGCCAACGTCCTGACTTTC. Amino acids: CASSQDLSTGWAQSSGANVLTF.

The CDR3 nucleotides read TGCGCCAGCAGCTTGGGGCCCCCCCCGGGAGGTGAAAAACTGTTTTTT. It translates to CASSLGPPPGGEKLFF. This chain connects TRBV5-1 to TRBJ1-4; no reliable D call. Germline CDR1 and CDR2: SGHRS and YFSETQ. Trimming stripped 0 bases from V and 7 bases from J, with 16 bases between. CDR3 length equals 16 residues.

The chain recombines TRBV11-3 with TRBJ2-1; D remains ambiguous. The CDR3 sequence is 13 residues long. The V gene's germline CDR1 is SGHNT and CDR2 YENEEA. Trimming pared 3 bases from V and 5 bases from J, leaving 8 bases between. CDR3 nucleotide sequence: TGTGCCAGCAGCTTGGGCGACCACAATGAGCAGTTCTTC. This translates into CASSLGDHNEQFF.

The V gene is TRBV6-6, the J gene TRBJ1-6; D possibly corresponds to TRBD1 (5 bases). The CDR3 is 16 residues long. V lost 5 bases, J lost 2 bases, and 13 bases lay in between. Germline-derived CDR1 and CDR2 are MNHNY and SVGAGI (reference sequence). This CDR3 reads CASSRGASTYNSPLHF. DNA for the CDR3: TGTGCCAGCAGTCGAGGGGCTTCAACCTATAATTCACCCCTCCACTTT.

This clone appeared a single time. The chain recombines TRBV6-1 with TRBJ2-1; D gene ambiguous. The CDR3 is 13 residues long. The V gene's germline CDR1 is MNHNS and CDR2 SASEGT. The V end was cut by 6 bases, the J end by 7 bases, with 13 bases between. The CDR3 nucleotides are TGTGCCAGCAGGCCCATTGGGCATAATGAGCAGTTCTTC. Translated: CASRPIGHNEQFF.

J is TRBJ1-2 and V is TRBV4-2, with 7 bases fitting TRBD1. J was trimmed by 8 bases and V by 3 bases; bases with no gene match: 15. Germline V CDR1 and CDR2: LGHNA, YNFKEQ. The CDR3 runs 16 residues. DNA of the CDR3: TGTGCCAGCAGCCAGAACCCCCGGACAGGTCTGAGAGGCTACACCTTC. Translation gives CASSQNPRTGLRGYTF.

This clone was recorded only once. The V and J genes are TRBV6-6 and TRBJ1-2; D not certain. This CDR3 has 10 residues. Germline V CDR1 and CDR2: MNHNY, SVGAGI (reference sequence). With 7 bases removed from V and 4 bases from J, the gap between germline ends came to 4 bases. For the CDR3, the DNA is TGTGCCAGCAACAGCTATGGCTACACCTTC. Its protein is CASNSYGYTF.

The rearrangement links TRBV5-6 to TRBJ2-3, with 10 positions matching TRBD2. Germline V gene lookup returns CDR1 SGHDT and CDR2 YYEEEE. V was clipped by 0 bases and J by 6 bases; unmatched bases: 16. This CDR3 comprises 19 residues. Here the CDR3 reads CASSLARGLAGAKTDTQYF. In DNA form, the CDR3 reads TGTGCCAGCAGCTTGGCCCGAGGGCTAGCGGGGGCCAAGACGGATACGCAGTATTTT.

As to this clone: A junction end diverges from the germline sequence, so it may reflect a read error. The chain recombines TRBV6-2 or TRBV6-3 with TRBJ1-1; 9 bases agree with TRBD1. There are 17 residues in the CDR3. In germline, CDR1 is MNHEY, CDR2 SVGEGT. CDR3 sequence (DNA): TGTGCCAGCAGTCACTCCCCTTGGGACAGGGAATGGACTGAAGCTTTCTTT. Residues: CASSHSPWDREWTEAFF.

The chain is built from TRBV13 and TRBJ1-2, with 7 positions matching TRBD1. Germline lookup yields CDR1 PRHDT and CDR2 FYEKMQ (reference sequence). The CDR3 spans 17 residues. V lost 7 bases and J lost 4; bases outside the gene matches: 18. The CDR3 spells CASNLKGAGGTGYGYTF. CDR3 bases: TGTGCCAGCAACTTGAAAGGGGCAGGGGGTACGGGCTATGGCTACACCTTC.

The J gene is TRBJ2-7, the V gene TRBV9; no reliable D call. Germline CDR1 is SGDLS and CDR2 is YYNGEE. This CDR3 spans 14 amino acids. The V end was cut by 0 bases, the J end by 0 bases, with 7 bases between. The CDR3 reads CASSVDPLSYEQYF. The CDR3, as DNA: TGTGCCAGCAGCGTAGATCCCCTCTCCTACGAGCAGTACTTC.

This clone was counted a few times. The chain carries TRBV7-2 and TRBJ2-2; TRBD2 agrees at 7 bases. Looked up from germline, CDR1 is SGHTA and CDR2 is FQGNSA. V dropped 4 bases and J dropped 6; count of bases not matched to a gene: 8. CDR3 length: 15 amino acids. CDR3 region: CASSWLAGGAGELFF. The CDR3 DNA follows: TGTGCCAGCAGCTGGTTAGCGGGCGGGGCCGGGGAGCTGTTTTTT.

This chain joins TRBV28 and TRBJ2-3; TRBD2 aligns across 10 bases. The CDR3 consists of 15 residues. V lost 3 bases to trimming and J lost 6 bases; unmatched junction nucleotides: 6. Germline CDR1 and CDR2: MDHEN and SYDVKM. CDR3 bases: TGTGCCAGCAGTTTCTTAGCGGGAGGTATGGATACGCAGTATTTT. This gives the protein CASSFLAGGMDTQYF.

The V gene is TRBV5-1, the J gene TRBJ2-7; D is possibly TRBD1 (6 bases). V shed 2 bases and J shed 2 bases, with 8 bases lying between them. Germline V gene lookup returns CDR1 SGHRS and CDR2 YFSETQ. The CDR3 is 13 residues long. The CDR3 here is CASSFGDTYEQYF. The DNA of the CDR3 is TGCGCCAGCAGCTTCGGGGACACCTACGAGCAGTACTTC.

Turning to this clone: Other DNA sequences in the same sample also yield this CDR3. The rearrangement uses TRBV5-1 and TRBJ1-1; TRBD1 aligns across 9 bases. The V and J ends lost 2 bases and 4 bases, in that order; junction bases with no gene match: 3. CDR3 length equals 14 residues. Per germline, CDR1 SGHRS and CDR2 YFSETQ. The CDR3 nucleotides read TGCGCCAGCAGCTTCCAGGGACAGGGCACTGAAGCTTTCTTT. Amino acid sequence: CASSFQGQGTEAFF.

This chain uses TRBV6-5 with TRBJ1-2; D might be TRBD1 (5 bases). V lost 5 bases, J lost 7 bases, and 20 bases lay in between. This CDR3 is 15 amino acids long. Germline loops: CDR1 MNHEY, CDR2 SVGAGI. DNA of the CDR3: TGTGCCAGCAGTCCTAGTACCGGGGGAAAAGGTGGCTACACCTTC. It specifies CASSPSTGGKGGYTF.

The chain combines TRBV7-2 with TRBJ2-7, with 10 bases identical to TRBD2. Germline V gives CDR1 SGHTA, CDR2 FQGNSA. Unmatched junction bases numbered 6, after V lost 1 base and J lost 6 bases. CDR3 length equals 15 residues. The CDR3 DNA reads TGTGCCAGCAGCTTAGATCTAGCGGGAGCGGGCGAGCAGTACTTC. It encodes CASSLDLAGAGEQYF.

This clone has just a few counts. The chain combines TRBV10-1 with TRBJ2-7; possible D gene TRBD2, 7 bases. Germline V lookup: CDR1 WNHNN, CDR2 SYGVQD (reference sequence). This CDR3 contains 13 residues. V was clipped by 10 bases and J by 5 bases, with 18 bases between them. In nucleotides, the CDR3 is TGCGCCACCTCCCCGGGGGGCGACAACGAGCAGTACTTC. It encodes CATSPGGDNEQYF.

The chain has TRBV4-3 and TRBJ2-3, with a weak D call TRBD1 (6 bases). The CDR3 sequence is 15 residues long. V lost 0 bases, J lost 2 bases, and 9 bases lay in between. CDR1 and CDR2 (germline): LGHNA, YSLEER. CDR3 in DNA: TGCGCCAGCAGCCAAGAGGACAGAAACACAGATACGCAGTATTTT. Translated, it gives CASSQEDRNTDTQYF.

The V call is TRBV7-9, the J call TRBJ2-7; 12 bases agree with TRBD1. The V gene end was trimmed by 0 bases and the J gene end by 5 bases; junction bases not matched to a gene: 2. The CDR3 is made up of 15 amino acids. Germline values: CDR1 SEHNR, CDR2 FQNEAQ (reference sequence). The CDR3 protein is CASSLAGQGAHEQYF. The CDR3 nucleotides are TGTGCCAGCAGCTTAGCGGGACAGGGGGCCCACGAGCAGTACTTC.